This record looks at one T cell receptor (beta chain) sequence and its context. This specimen comes from a study of glioma-infiltrating T cells after dendritic cell vaccination. V lost 5 bases, J lost 5 bases, and 10 bases stayed unmatched. This CDR3 contains 16 residues. Germline V gene lookup returns CDR1 LNHDA and CDR2 SQIVND (reference sequence). The time point here: after dendritic cell vaccination, including at tumor progression/relapse. TCRdb keeps only in-frame clones here, not all; method: immunoSEQ multiplex PCR. Here the sample spans roughly 100,000 clones, around 86% being singletons. The chain uses TRBV19 and TRBJ2-1, with 9 positions matching TRBD1. The sequence was obtained from a human donor with glioblastoma. The starting material was blood, obtained after dendritic cell vaccination. CDR3 bases: TGTGCCAGTAGTTCACAGGGGGCCTATTTCGACAATGAGCAGTTCTTC. This codes for CASSSQGAYFDNEQFF.